This T cell receptor (beta chain) was recovered during a study of shared clonotypes between healthy human individuals. The length of the CDR3 is 15 residues. V lost 2 bases to trimming and J lost 1 base, with 9 bases between them. From germline, CDR1 is SGHNT and CDR2 YYREEE (reference sequence). Assay used: immunoSEQ multiplex PCR; TCRdb lists only in-frame clones, some missing. The repertoire includes about 640,000 clones, 72% of them detected once, and around 2% sits in the top ten. The sequence was obtained from a young woman in good health. Sample: memory CD4+ T cells sorted from blood. Subset reported: CD45RA-negative fraction. The chain employs TRBV5-4 and TRBJ2-2; D may be TRBD1 (5 bases). CDR3 amino acids: CASSLGAVNTGELFF. Here the CDR3 DNA reads TGTGCCAGCAGCTTAGGGGCTGTGAACACCGGGGAGCTGTTTTTT.